The 28 T cell receptor beta chains given below trace back to one sample, sequenced in a study of beta chain features in type 1 diabetes. Isolated RNA was reverse transcribed in full, so expressed TCRB transcripts were sequenced. Sequenced by immunoSEQ multiplex PCR; TCRdb stores in-frame clones only, minus some. The sample lists some 150,000 clones; roughly 9.7% were seen once. The specimen sequenced was central memory CD4+ T cells from blood. These receptors originate from a middle-aged woman in good health.

Only a few counts were recorded for this clone. The chain recombines TRBV7-2 with TRBJ1-1, with D possibly being TRBD1 (5 bases). Trimming removed 5 bases from V and 10 bases from J, with 17 bases in between. CDR3 size: 13 residues. From germline, CDR1 is SGHTA and CDR2 FQGNSA. The CDR3: CASSTSGGVVAFF. CDR3 coding DNA: TGTGCCAGCAGCACCAGTGGGGGGGTTGTAGCTTTCTTT.

V gene TRBV11-2 combines with J gene TRBJ2-5; D is ambiguous. The J call may not be correct, given that the DNA end is closer to TRBJ2-7. The CDR3 extends over 12 amino acids. The germline CDR1 and CDR2 sequences are SGHAT and FQNNGV. The DNA of the CDR3 is TGTGCCAGCAGCCAAAGTGCCTACGAGCAGTACTTC. It specifies CASSQSAYEQYF.

The chain uses TRBV6-1 and TRBJ2-1, with TRBD2 matching 15 bases. CDR1 is MNHNS and CDR2 is SASEGT in the germline V gene. Trimming cost V 4 bases and J 10 bases; bases outside gene matches: 8. The CDR3 covers 16 residues. The CDR3, as DNA: TGTGCCAGCAGTGCCTCCGGACTAGCGGGGGGGCCCGAGCAGTTCTTC. Residues: CASSASGLAGGPEQFF.

The J gene is TRBJ2-1, the V gene TRBV19; tentatively, D is TRBD1 (5 bases). V lost 4 bases and J 0 bases, leaving 16 bases between the germline ends. Germline V gives CDR1 LNHDA, CDR2 SQIVND (reference sequence). CDR3 length: 17 amino acids. CDR3 sequence reads: CASSTHPGWSSYNEQFF. CDR3 DNA: TGTGCCAGTAGTACACACCCAGGGTGGAGCTCCTACAATGAGCAGTTCTTC.

This chain joins TRBV5-1 and TRBJ2-5; 7 nucleotides align to TRBD1. Germline assignment: CDR1 SGHRS and CDR2 YFSETQ. Unmatched junction bases numbered 2, after V lost 1 base and J lost 5 bases. The CDR3 is 13 residues long. CDR3 bases: TGCGCCAGCAGCTTGACAGGGGACGAGACCCAGTACTTC. This gives the protein CASSLTGDETQYF. Drawing the rest from reference TRBV5-1 and TRBJ2-5, the complete variable domain is KAGVTQTPRYLIKTRGQQVTLSCSPISGHRSVSWYQQTPGQGLQFLFEYFSETQRNKGNFPGRFSGRQFSNSRSEMNVSTLELGDSALYLCASSLTGDETQYFGPGTRLLVL.

This clone has more than one count but fewer than ten. In nucleotides, the CDR3 is TGTGCCAGCAGCGTTGGGACTACCAACTCCTACGAGCAGTACTTC. This sequence encodes CASSVGTTNSYEQYF. V usage is TRBV9 and J usage is TRBJ2-7; the match to TRBD2 covers 7 bases. From germline, CDR1 is SGDLS and CDR2 YYNGEE. The CDR3 loop spans 15 amino acids. Unmatched junction bases numbered 5, after V lost 2 bases and J lost 0 bases.

This clone was seen a few times. The gene calls are TRBV5-1 and TRBJ1-1, with 9 bases fitting TRBD1. The germline gives CDR1 SGHRS, CDR2 YFSETQ. Unmatched junction bases numbered 9, after V lost 4 bases and J lost 2 bases. This CDR3 contains 16 residues. DNA for the CDR3: TGCGCCAGCAGCCCGGACAGGGGATTGGGAAACACTGAAGCTTTCTTT. Its protein is CASSPDRGLGNTEAFF.

This chain connects TRBV29-1 to TRBJ2-2, with 7 bases aligning to TRBD1. V shed 7 bases, J shed 2 bases, and the junction held 7 bases outside the gene matches. Germline CDR1 reads SQVTM; CDR2 reads ANQGSEA. This CDR3 has 14 amino acids. This CDR3 reads CSASGQRNTGELFF. Here the CDR3 DNA reads TGCAGCGCATCGGGACAGAGAAACACCGGGGAGCTGTTTTTT.

The rearrangement links TRBV7-9 to TRBJ2-5; 11 bases match TRBD1. Germline lookup yields CDR1 SEHNR and CDR2 FQNEAQ (reference sequence). The V gene end was trimmed by 5 bases and the J gene end by 5 bases; junction bases not matched to a gene: 13. The length of the CDR3 is 17 residues. CDR3 residues: CASSGSIWTGGGETQYF. In nucleotides, the CDR3 is TGTGCCAGCAGCGGCAGCATTTGGACAGGGGGCGGTGAGACCCAGTACTTC.

This clone was detected only a few times. V usage is TRBV2 and J usage is TRBJ1-4; 7 bases fit TRBD1. The CDR3 contains 14 residues. V was pared by 6 bases and J by 7 bases, with 8 bases of the junction left unmatched. Germline CDR1 and CDR2: SNHLY and FYNNEI. The CDR3 is CASSAGTATEKLFF. The CDR3 DNA is TGTGCCAGCAGCGCCGGGACAGCTACTGAAAAACTGTTTTTT.

This clone was found a few times. The chain carries TRBV5-1 and TRBJ2-2, with a tentative D call TRBD2 (5 bases). Germline assignment: CDR1 SGHRS and CDR2 YFSETQ. The CDR3 is 13 residues long. V lost 10 bases, J lost 4 bases, and 14 bases lay in between. The chain's CDR3 is CASNEGSTGELFF. The CDR3 nucleotides read TGCGCCTCTAATGAGGGCAGCACCGGGGAGCTGTTTTTT.

This clone occurred a few times. The chain joins TRBV6-6 to TRBJ1-1, with D maybe TRBD1 (5 bases). The CDR3 is 14 residues long. Germline-derived CDR1 and CDR2 are MNHNY and SVGAGI (reference sequence). V shed 7 bases and J shed 1 base, with 13 bases lying between them. The DNA for the CDR3 is TGTGCCAGCAACTCGGGGGTCGCGAACACTGAAGCTTTCTTT. Translation gives CASNSGVANTEAFF.

This clone came up a few times. This rearrangement joins TRBV14 to TRBJ2-1; 10 nucleotides match TRBD1. CDR1 and CDR2 from the germline V gene are SGHDN and FVKESK. CDR3 length: 15 amino acids. The J segment lost 11 bases and the V segment lost 4 bases, leaving 11 bases of the junction unmatched. CDR3 coding DNA: TGTGCCAGCAGCCTAAATGCCGGGACAGGGGCTCAGCAGTTCTTC. Protein product: CASSLNAGTGAQQFF.

The chain joins TRBV25-1 to TRBJ2-5; no firm D call. The ends were cut back, 4 bases at V and 4 bases at J, with 16 bases in the middle. CDR3 size: 15 residues. Germline V gene sequence: CDR1 MGHDK, CDR2 SYGVNS. The CDR3 coding sequence is TGTGCCAGCAGTGGATATTCAGGTGCCGTAGAGACCCAGTACTTC. As protein: CASSGYSGAVETQYF. Full variable domain (missing parts from reference TRBV25-1 and TRBJ2-5): EADIYQTPRYLVIGTGKKITLECSQTMGHDKMYWYQQDPGMELHLIHYSYGVNSTEKGDLSSESTVSRIRTEHFPLTLESARPSHTSQYLCASSGYSGAVETQYFGPGTRLLVL.

A few counts support this clone. The chain is built from TRBV7-2 and TRBJ2-3, with 10 bases fitting TRBD1. CDR1 and CDR2 (germline): SGHTA, FQGNSA. V lost 3 bases to trimming and J lost 3 bases; unmatched junction nucleotides: 6. The CDR3 is 16 amino acids. The chain's CDR3 is CASSFRQGAYTDTQYF. CDR3 DNA: TGTGCCAGCAGCTTCAGACAGGGGGCGTATACAGATACGCAGTATTTT.

This clone was seen a few times. The genes are TRBV9 and TRBJ2-7; TRBD2 matches at 8 bases. The J segment lost 7 bases and the V segment lost 0 bases, leaving 6 bases of the junction unmatched. Germline V lookup: CDR1 SGDLS, CDR2 YYNGEE. This CDR3 is 14 amino acids long. CDR3 protein: CASSVVAGSGEQYF. The CDR3, as DNA: TGTGCCAGCAGCGTAGTAGCGGGGTCCGGGGAGCAGTACTTC.

This clone has at least ten counts. The chain carries TRBV28 and TRBJ2-4; D perhaps matches TRBD2 (5 bases). This CDR3 is 11 amino acids long. V lost 6 bases and J lost 7, with 7 bases in between. Germline V lookup: CDR1 MDHEN, CDR2 SYDVKM. The CDR3 sequence is CASRGGNIQYF. The CDR3 nucleotides read TGTGCCAGCAGGGGCGGGAACATTCAGTACTTC.

The rearrangement uses TRBV6-5 and TRBJ2-1, with TRBD2 identical over 7 bases. There are 11 residues in the CDR3. Unmatched junction bases numbered 5, after V lost 6 bases and J lost 12 bases. Per germline, CDR1 MNHEY and CDR2 SVGAGI. The CDR3 DNA is TGTGCCAGCAGGGGGGGGAAAGGGCAGTTCTTC. Amino acids: CASRGGKGQFF.

This clone was counted only a few times. The junction shows a germline mismatch at one end, possibly a read error. The same CDR3 also results from other DNA sequences found in this sample. The V gene is TRBV7-7, the J gene TRBJ2-3; 9 bases are shared with TRBD1. Germline CDR1 reads SSHAT; CDR2 reads FNYEAQ (reference sequence). The CDR3 runs to 15 residues. CDR3 sequence reads: CASSSGQGSTDTQYF. For the CDR3, the DNA is TGTGCTAGCAGCTCAGGACAGGGGAGCACAGATACGCAGTATTTT.

This clone showed up just a few times. This rearrangement joins TRBV6-1 to TRBJ2-6, with D tentatively TRBD2 (6 bases). The CDR3 spans 15 residues. Between the trimmed V and J ends, which lost 11 bases and 8 bases, there was a span of 22 bases. Germline CDR1 MNHNS, CDR2 SASEGT. CDR3 protein: CAGGDVWSAPNVLTF. The DNA for the CDR3 is TGTGCCGGCGGGGATGTATGGAGTGCACCCAACGTCCTGACTTTC.

This clone was counted only a few times. The chain has TRBV9 and TRBJ2-5, with D maybe TRBD2 (6 bases). The germline V gene encodes CDR1 SGDLS and CDR2 YYNGEE. The V end was cut by 3 bases, the J end by 0 bases, with 9 bases between. The CDR3 spans 14 residues. The CDR3 region has the DNA TGTGCCAGCAGCGGCGGGACGTACCAAGAGACCCAGTACTTC. Translated, it gives CASSGGTYQETQYF.

The chain recombines TRBV25-1 with TRBJ2-7; maybe TRBD1 (5 bases). The CDR3 is made up of 13 amino acids. CDR1 and CDR2 (germline): MGHDK, SYGVNS. The V end was cut by 3 bases, the J end by 2 bases, with 8 bases between. The CDR3 loop reads CASSDPGPYEQYF. The CDR3 DNA reads as TGTGCCAGCAGTGATCCAGGGCCCTACGAGCAGTACTTC.

In its sample, this clone was seen a few times. The chain has TRBV5-5 and TRBJ2-5; tentatively, D is TRBD1 (6 bases). The germline V and J ends were trimmed by 6 bases and 2 bases, with 11 bases remaining between them. Germline CDR1 SGHKS, CDR2 YYEKEE (reference sequence). This CDR3 has 13 amino acids. This CDR3 reads CASTNTGQETQYF. The CDR3 nucleotides are TGTGCCAGCACAAATACAGGGCAAGAGACCCAGTACTTC.

This clone was counted between two and nine times. The chain carries TRBV18 and TRBJ1-1; D might be TRBD1 (6 bases). The CDR3 is 14 amino acids. Germline CDR1 is KGHSH and CDR2 is LQKENI. The ends were cut back, 9 bases at V and 0 bases at J, with 14 bases in the middle. The CDR3 reads CASQGSNLNTEAFF. CDR3 bases: TGTGCCAGTCAGGGGTCAAATCTGAACACTGAAGCTTTCTTT.

V gene TRBV5-8 combines with J gene TRBJ1-1, with 8 positions matching TRBD1. CDR1 is SGHTS, CDR2 YDEGEE, per germline. The J segment lost 8 bases and the V segment lost 3 bases, leaving 6 bases of the junction unmatched. The CDR3 is 13 residues long. The CDR3 bases are TGTGCCAGCAGCTACCTGGACAGGGAGGAAGCTTTCTTT. Protein sequence: CASSYLDREEAFF.

This chain uses TRBV7-2 with TRBJ1-1, with a tentative D call TRBD1 (6 bases). This CDR3 comprises 13 residues. Looked up from germline, CDR1 is SGHTA and CDR2 is FQGNSA. V gave up 4 bases and J gave up 1 base, with 7 bases separating them. CDR3 region: CASSSGQNTEAFF. CDR3 nucleotide sequence: TGTGCCAGCAGCTCGGGACAGAACACTGAAGCTTTCTTT. Variable domain in full (rest from reference TRBV7-2 and TRBJ1-1): GAGVSQSPSNKVTEKGKDVELRCDPISGHTALYWYRQSLGQGLEFLIYFQGNSAPDKSGLPSDRFSAERTGGSVSTLTIQRTQQEDSAVYLCASSSGQNTEAFFGQGTRLTVV.

This clone has just a few counts. The chain couples TRBV2 to TRBJ2-2; maybe TRBD1 (6 bases). The CDR3 has 15 amino acids. The germline V and J ends were trimmed by 7 bases and 6 bases, with 18 bases remaining between them. Germline CDR1 and CDR2: SNHLY and FYNNEI. Here the CDR3 reads CASTGGTVAAGELFF. The CDR3 DNA is TGTGCCAGCACTGGGGGCACGGTTGCGGCCGGGGAGCTGTTTTTT.

J is TRBJ2-5 and V is TRBV4-2; the D gene is possibly TRBD2 (5 bases). CDR1 is LGHNA and CDR2 is YNFKEQ in the germline V gene. This CDR3 contains 16 residues. V lost 1 base and J 4 bases, leaving 16 bases between the germline ends. The CDR3: CASSQVSAPERETQYF. The DNA of the CDR3 is TGTGCCAGCAGCCAAGTTAGCGCTCCCGAGAGAGAGACCCAGTACTTC.